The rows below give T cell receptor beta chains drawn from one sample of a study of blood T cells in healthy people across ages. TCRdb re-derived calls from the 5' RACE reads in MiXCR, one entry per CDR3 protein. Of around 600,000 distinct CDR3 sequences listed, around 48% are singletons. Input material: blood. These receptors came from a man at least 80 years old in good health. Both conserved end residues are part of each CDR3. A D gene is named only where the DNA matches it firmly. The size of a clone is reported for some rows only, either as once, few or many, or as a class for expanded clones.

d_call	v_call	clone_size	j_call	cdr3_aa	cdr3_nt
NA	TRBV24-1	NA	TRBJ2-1	CATSADSYNEQLF	TGTGCCACCAGTGCGGACAGTTACAATGAGCAGTTATTC
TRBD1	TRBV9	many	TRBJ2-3	CASSVAPRTGSTDTQYF	TGTGCCAGCAGCGTCGCTCCCCGGACAGGGAGCACAGATACGCAGTATTTT
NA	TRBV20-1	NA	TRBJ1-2	CSARKEGTAYGYTF	TGCAGTGCTAGAAAAGAGGGGACCGCCTATGGCTACACCTTC
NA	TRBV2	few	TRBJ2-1	CASADGIFRYDEQFF	TGTGCCAGCGCGGACGGTATTTTTAGGTATGATGAGCAGTTCTTC
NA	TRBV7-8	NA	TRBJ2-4	CASSLVADRASPKNIQYF	TGTGCCAGCAGCTTAGTGGCCGACCGAGCTTCGCCAAAAAACATTCAGTACTTC
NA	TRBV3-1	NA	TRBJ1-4	CASSPSDSNEKLFF	TGTGCCAGCAGCCCTTCGGACAGTAATGAAAAACTGTTTTTT
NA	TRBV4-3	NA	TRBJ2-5	CASSQEWFAETQYF	TGCGCCAGCAGCCAAGAATGGTTCGCAGAGACCCAGTACTTC
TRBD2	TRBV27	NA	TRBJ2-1	CASSLLAGAPYKEQFF	TGTGCCAGCAGTTTACTAGCGGGGGCTCCATACAAGGAGCAGTTCTTC
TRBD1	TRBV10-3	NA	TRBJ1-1	CAISESQGASRAEAFF	TGTGCCATCAGTGAGTCCCAGGGGGCCAGTAGGGCTGAAGCTTTCTTT
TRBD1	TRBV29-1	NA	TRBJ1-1	CSVEESGGGTEAFF	TGCAGCGTTGAAGAGTCAGGGGGAGGTACTGAAGCTTTCTTT
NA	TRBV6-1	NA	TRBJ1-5	CASSEALAQPQHF	TGTGCCAGCAGTGAAGCCTTAGCTCAGCCCCAGCATTTT